The clone carrying this T cell receptor (beta chain) came up a few times. These data originate in a study of cytomegalovirus exposure and HLA in healthy donors. Primers included in the PCR were 60 Vbeta and 13 Jbeta primers. Assay: immunoSEQ multiplex PCR; the TCRdb copy retains only in-frame clones and omits some. The table includes roughly 150,000 clones, about 80% detected once. Germline V gene lookup returns CDR1 SGHNT and CDR2 YYREEE (reference sequence). This CDR3 spans 15 amino acids. With 5 bases removed from V and 0 bases from J, the gap between germline ends came to 12 bases. The TCR comes from a middle-aged woman in good health and CMV-seronegative. The sequenced sample consisted of PBMCs. The V and J genes are TRBV5-4 and TRBJ2-4; D ambiguous. CDR3 sequence (DNA): TGTGCCAGCAGTGCGGCAGAACTAGCCAAAAACATTCAGTACTTC. Encoded protein: CASSAAELAKNIQYF. Full variable domain (missing parts from reference TRBV5-4 and TRBJ2-4): ETGVTQSPTHLIKTRGQQVTLRCSSQSGHNTVSWYQQALGQGPQFIFQYYREEENGRGNFPPRFSGLQFPNYSSELNVNALELDDSALYLCASSAAELAKNIQYFGAGTRLSVL.